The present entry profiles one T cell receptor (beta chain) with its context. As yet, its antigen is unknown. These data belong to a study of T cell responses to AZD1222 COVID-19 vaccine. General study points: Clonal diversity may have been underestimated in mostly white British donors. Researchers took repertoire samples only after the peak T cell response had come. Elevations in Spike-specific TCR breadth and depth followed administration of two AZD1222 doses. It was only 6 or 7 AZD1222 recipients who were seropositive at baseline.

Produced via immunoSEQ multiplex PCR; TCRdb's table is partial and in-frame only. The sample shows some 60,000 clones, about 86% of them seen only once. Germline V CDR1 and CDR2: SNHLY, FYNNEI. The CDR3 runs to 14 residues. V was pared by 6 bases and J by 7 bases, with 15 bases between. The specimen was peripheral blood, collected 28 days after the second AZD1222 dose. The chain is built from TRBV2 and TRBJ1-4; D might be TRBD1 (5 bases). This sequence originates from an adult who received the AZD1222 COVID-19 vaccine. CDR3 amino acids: CASRGDSGTEKLFF. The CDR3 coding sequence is TGTGCCAGCAGGGGAGACAGTGGAACTGAAAAACTGTTTTTT. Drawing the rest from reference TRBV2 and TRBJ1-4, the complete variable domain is EPEVTQTPSHQVTQMGQEVILRCVPISNHLYFYWYRQILGQKVEFLVSFYNNEISEKSEIFDDQFSVERPDGSNFTLKIRSTKLEDSAMYFCASRGDSGTEKLFFGSGTQLSVL.